These 17 T cell receptor beta chains were sequenced from one sample in a study of human T cells and chemical hapten exposure. In TCRdb, the RACE reads were re-called with MiXCR into one record per CDR3 protein. The sample comprises approximately 82,000 distinct CDR3 sequences, approximately 6.6% of which are singletons, and 1.3% rests with the top ten. Time point in this sample: patch test 2, 6 weeks after DPC sensitization. Stated treatment: therapeutic diphenylcyclopropenone sensitization with weekly scalp DPC. The sample here was whole blood, taken in connection with sensitization to the hapten diphenylcyclopropenone (DPC). The receptors originated from a woman in her 30s with alopecia areata. Some clones in this sample may be carry-over from other donors' samples.

This clonotype was observed at least ten times. J is TRBJ2-3 and V is TRBV20-1, with 8 bases lining up with TRBD2. Per germline, CDR1 DFQATT and CDR2 SNEGSKA (reference sequence). J lost 4 bases, V lost 6 bases, and 3 bases had no gene match. The CDR3 sequence is 12 residues long. CDR3 sequence (DNA): TGCAGTGCGACGGGGGGGCCAGATACGCAGTATTTT. It specifies CSATGGPDTQYF.

The rearrangement links TRBV13 to TRBJ1-1; possibly TRBD1 for D (5 bases). V was cut by 6 bases and J by 6 bases, with 11 bases left in between. The CDR3 loop spans 12 amino acids. Germline V lookup: CDR1 PRHDT, CDR2 FYEKMQ (reference sequence). The CDR3 sequence is CASSQMGPEAFF. The CDR3, as DNA: TGTGCCAGCAGTCAAATGGGGCCTGAAGCTTTCTTT. The entire variable domain, with the rest obtained from reference TRBV13 and TRBJ1-1, is as follows: AAGVIQSPRHLIKEKRETATLKCYPIPRHDTVYWYQQGPGQDPQFLISFYEKMQSDKGSIPDRFSAQQFSDYHSELNMSSLELGDSALYFCASSQMGPEAFFGQGTRLTVV.

This clonotype was seen many times. This chain joins TRBV11-2 and TRBJ2-1; no reliable D call. The germline V gene has CDR1 SGHAT and CDR2 FQNNGV. V was trimmed by 3 bases and J by 7 bases, leaving 22 bases between them. This CDR3 region has 17 residues. The CDR3 DNA sequence: TGTGCCAGCAGCTTCGGTGTTTGGGAAGATCTCGAGAATGAGCAGTTCTTC. Amino acids: CASSFGVWEDLENEQFF.

This clonotype occurred a few times. The chain links TRBV5-1 to TRBJ2-3; TRBD2 agrees at 12 bases. Losses at the gene ends were 0 bases for V and 6 bases for J; bases not matched to a gene: 2. The CDR3 has 15 residues. Germline V gene data show CDR1 as SGHRS and CDR2 as YFSETQ. CDR3 bases: TGCGCCAGCAGCTTGGGACTAGCGGGGGTTGATACGCAGTATTTT. Translating it yields CASSLGLAGVDTQYF. Together with reference TRBV5-1 and TRBJ2-3, the CDR3 gives the full variable domain: KAGVTQTPRYLIKTRGQQVTLSCSPISGHRSVSWYQQTPGQGLQFLFEYFSETQRNKGNFPGRFSGRQFSNSRSEMNVSTLELGDSALYLCASSLGLAGVDTQYFGPGTRLTVL.

This clonotype was observed a handful of times. The V call is TRBV6-5, the J call TRBJ1-2; D call uncertain. This CDR3 region has 12 residues. Trimming removed 6 bases from V and 4 bases from J, with 9 bases in between. CDR1 is MNHEY, CDR2 SVGAGI, per germline. The CDR3 loop reads CASRSTVYGYTF. The CDR3 DNA sequence: TGTGCCAGCAGATCGACGGTCTATGGCTACACCTTC.

At least ten counts were recorded for this clonotype. The chain joins TRBV5-1 to TRBJ2-7; D call uncertain. The CDR3 loop spans 14 amino acids. The germline CDR1 and CDR2 sequences are SGHRS and YFSETQ. V was trimmed by 3 bases and J by 2 bases, leaving 12 bases between them. In nucleotides, the CDR3 is TGCGCCAGCAGCTCCCGGACGGATACCTACGAGCAGTACTTC. Protein sequence: CASSSRTDTYEQYF.

This clonotype has at least ten counts. The chain has TRBV4-1 and TRBJ2-7; TRBD2 matches 7 bases. Germline lookup yields CDR1 MGHRA and CDR2 YSYEKL. V lost 2 bases, J lost 2 bases, and 9 bases stayed unmatched. This CDR3 contains 16 residues. CDR3 nucleotide sequence: TGCGCCAGCAGCCAAACCGCCAGCGGGGCCACCTACGAGCAGTACTTC. It translates to CASSQTASGATYEQYF.

This clonotype was seen ten or more times. In DNA, the CDR3 is TGTGCCAGTAAAAACGGCGCTCTGGAGACCCAGTACTTC. As protein: CASKNGALETQYF. This sequence joins TRBV19 and TRBJ2-5; D gene unclear. With 7 bases removed from V and 5 bases from J, the gap between germline ends came to 14 bases. The CDR3 is made up of 13 amino acids. Germline V gene lookup returns CDR1 LNHDA and CDR2 SQIVND (reference sequence).

This clonotype was observed a handful of times. The gene calls are TRBV7-6 and TRBJ1-1; D unclear. The CDR3 covers 14 residues. Per the germline V gene, CDR1 is SGHVS and CDR2 is FNYEAQ. Trimming cost V 1 base and J 4 bases, with 10 bases left between them. The CDR3 sequence is CASSLGPEGTEAFF. The CDR3 DNA sequence: TGTGCCAGCAGCTTAGGGCCAGAGGGCACTGAAGCTTTCTTT.

This clonotype was picked up many times. The chain has TRBV7-3 and TRBJ2-2; tentatively, D is TRBD2 (6 bases). The CDR3 extends over 14 amino acids. Germline V lookup: CDR1 SGHTA, CDR2 FQGTGA. Trimming removed 5 bases from V and 5 bases from J, with 12 bases in between. CDR3 coding DNA: TGTGCCAGCAGCCCCGACGGGGGAACCGGGGAGCTGTTTTTT. This encodes CASSPDGGTGELFF. Together with reference TRBV7-3 and TRBJ2-2, the CDR3 gives the full variable domain: GAGVSQTPSNKVTEKGKYVELRCDPISGHTALYWYRQSLGQGPEFLIYFQGTGAADDSGLPNDRFFAVRPEGSVSTLKIQRTERGDSAVYLCASSPDGGTGELFFGEGSRLTVL.

This clonotype was seen more than once but under ten times. The chain has TRBV6-6 and TRBJ2-7; tentative D call: TRBD1 (5 bases). The CDR3 contains 15 residues. CDR1 and CDR2 (germline): MNHNY, SVGAGI (reference sequence). Trimming removed 7 bases from V and 0 bases from J, with 16 bases in between. CDR3 coding DNA: TGTGCCAGCATAGGGGATCTCCCGAGCTCCTACGAGCAGTACTTC. It yields the protein CASIGDLPSSYEQYF.

This clonotype appeared a few times. This rearrangement joins TRBV29-1 to TRBJ2-3; TRBD1 matches at 7 bases. Germline lookup yields CDR1 SQVTM and CDR2 ANQGSEA. CDR3 size: 12 residues. Trimming cost V 6 bases and J 1 base; bases outside gene matches: 1. As DNA, the CDR3 is TGCAGCGTAACAGGGGGCACAGATACGCAGTATTTT. Its protein is CSVTGGTDTQYF.

This clonotype occurred many times. The chain carries TRBV3-1 and TRBJ1-5; possibly TRBD1 for D (5 bases). CDR3 length equals 15 residues. Trimming stripped 0 bases from V and 2 bases from J, with 8 bases between. Germline V CDR1 and CDR2: LGHDT, YNNKEL (reference sequence). CDR3 in amino acids: CASSQDGRGNQPQHF. The CDR3, as DNA: TGTGCCAGCAGCCAAGATGGCAGGGGCAATCAGCCCCAGCATTTT.

This clonotype showed up just a few times. The V call is TRBV12-3 or TRBV12-4, the J call TRBJ2-3; 7 bases fit TRBD1. Losses at the gene ends were 6 bases for V and 2 bases for J; bases not matched to a gene: 11. The CDR3 is 16 amino acids. DNA of the CDR3: TGTGCCAGCAGGGGGCCCGGGACAGACTACACAGATACGCAGTATTTT. Protein sequence: CASRGPGTDYTDTQYF.

This clonotype was seen ten or more times. V usage is TRBV20-1 and J usage is TRBJ1-1; maybe TRBD1 (5 bases). V dropped 0 bases and J dropped 7 bases, with 9 bases sitting between them. The CDR3 is made up of 12 amino acids. Germline CDR1 is DFQATT and CDR2 is SNEGSKA (reference sequence). As DNA, the CDR3 is TGCAGTGCTAGAGATTTGGGGCATGAAGCTTTCTTT. Protein: CSARDLGHEAFF.

This clonotype was seen many times. The chain couples TRBV9 to TRBJ2-6; D could derive from TRBD1 or TRBD2 (6 bases each). V lost 4 bases and J lost 4, with 27 bases in between. This CDR3 has 20 residues. Per the germline V gene, CDR1 is SGDLS and CDR2 is YYNGEE. The CDR3, as DNA: TGTGCCAGCAGCTCGGGGGCAGGGGCGTTTTCTGGAGGGGGGGCCAACGTCCTGACTTTC. Translating gives CASSSGAGAFSGGGANVLTF.

V and J are TRBV19 and TRBJ1-4, with TRBD1 as a possible D gene (5 bases). V was trimmed by 1 base and J by 6 bases, leaving 9 bases between them. This CDR3 has 14 residues. Germline V gene lookup returns CDR1 LNHDA and CDR2 SQIVND (reference sequence). CDR3 residues: CASSIGGTDEKLFF. The CDR3 DNA is TGTGCCAGTAGTATAGGAGGGACGGATGAAAAACTGTTTTTT. The whole variable domain, remainder taken from reference TRBV19 and TRBJ1-4, is DGGITQSPKYLFRKEGQNVTLSCEQNLNHDAMYWYRQDPGQGLRLIYYSQIVNDFQKGDIAEGYSVSREKKESFPLTVTSAQKNPTAFYLCASSIGGTDEKLFFGSGTQLSVL.